The clone carrying this T cell receptor (beta chain) was seen a single time. Enrolment of Seattle patients took place during active infection, and they were followed longitudinally. Germline V CDR1 and CDR2: SGHDT, YYEEEE. CDR3 length equals 15 residues. V lost 4 bases, J lost 0 bases, and 3 bases stayed unmatched. These data are taken from a study of blood T cell repertoires in COVID-19. Study context: The origin of the acute and convalescent COVID-19 samples was the United States, Italy and Spain.

Sequenced by immunoSEQ multiplex PCR; TCRdb stores in-frame clones only, minus some. Altogether more than 80,000 clones are present, 76% being singletons, with the ten largest covering roughly 6.2%. V usage is TRBV5-6 and J usage is TRBJ1-3; 8 bases are shared with TRBD1. The receptor was derived from a man older than 75 with COVID-19, enrolled during active disease. Sample: peripheral blood. CDR3 DNA: TGTGCCAGCAGCAGACAGGGGTACTCTGGAAACACCATATATTTT. This gives the protein CASSRQGYSGNTIYF. The full variable domain, with the rest looked up from reference TRBV5-6 and TRBJ1-3, is DAGVTQSPTHLIKTRGQQVTLRCSPKSGHDTVSWYQQALGQGPQFIFQYYEEEERQRGNFPDRFSGHQFPNYSSELNVNALLLGDSALYLCASSRQGYSGNTIYFGEGSWLTVV.